Listed below are T cell receptor beta chains from one sample, sequenced in a study of blood T cell repertoires in COVID-19. The assay was immunoSEQ multiplex PCR, and TCRdb's table has in-frame clones only and misses some. The table lists about 250,000 clones, 80% to 95% of them singletons. Sample: peripheral blood. The receptors stem from a man aged 25 to 45 with COVID-19, enrolled during active disease. Each CDR3 is given with its conserved first and last residue. The D gene is left open where the match is weak. Part of the rows lack a size; the others show once, few, many or a class for expanded clones.

TGTGCCAGCAGTGAAACAGTCTACGAGCAGTACTTC	CASSETVYEQYF	TRBJ2-7	TRBV6-1	-	-
TGCGCCAGCAGCCTCCCTGGTCCGAACAGGGATAATGGCTACACCTTC	CASSLPGPNRDNGYTF	TRBJ1-2	TRBV5-1	-	-
TGTGCCAGCAGCTTGGGGCAGTTCATGAACACTGAAGCTTTCTTT	CASSLGQFMNTEAFF	TRBJ1-1	TRBV5-4	-	-
TGTGCCAGCAGTGGGACTAGCGGGGGGGCGGAGACCCAGTACTTC	CASSGTSGGAETQYF	TRBJ2-5	TRBV2	TRBD2	-
TGTGCCAGCAGCTTTCCTTCGGCGGTGGCAGGGGGCATTTACGAGCAGTACTTC	CASSFPSAVAGGIYEQYF	TRBJ2-7	TRBV5-4	TRBD1	-
TGCGCCAGCAGCTTGGGAGTACAGGGGGCCACAGATACGCAGTATTTT	CASSLGVQGATDTQYF	TRBJ2-3	TRBV5-1	TRBD1	-
TGTGCCAGTAGTATATCGCGGGGGGGCAGGAATGAGCAGTTCTTC	CASSISRGGRNEQFF	TRBJ2-1	TRBV19	TRBD2	-
TGTGCCAGCAGTACACAGGGGGCTGACAATGAGCAGTTCTTC	CASSTQGADNEQFF	TRBJ2-1	TRBV6-5	TRBD1	-
TGTGCCTGGAGTGTTAAGGGGACTAACACTGAAGCTTTCTTT	CAWSVKGTNTEAFF	TRBJ1-1	TRBV30	-	once
TGTGCCAGCAGCGTGGGACAGGTAGCGAACACTGAAGCTTTCTTT	CASSVGQVANTEAFF	TRBJ1-1	TRBV9	TRBD1	-
TGTGCCAGCAGTTCCTACAGGGGCGAGGGAGCTTTCTTT	CASSSYRGEGAFF	TRBJ1-1	TRBV6-5	TRBD1	-
TGCGCCAGCAGGACTCGCACAGATACGCAGTATTTT	CASRTRTDTQYF	TRBJ2-3	TRBV10-1	-	-
TGCGCCAGCAGCCCCCGCCTAGCGGAGAACACCGGGGAGCTGTTTTTT	CASSPRLAENTGELFF	TRBJ2-2	TRBV5-1	TRBD2	once
TGCGCCAGCAGCCTAAAAGGGGGGGTGTCCTACGAGCAGTACTTC	CASSLKGGVSYEQYF	TRBJ2-7	TRBV5-1	-	-
TGTGCCAGCACCCCGCGGTCGGGTATCAATCAGCCCCAGCATTTT	CASTPRSGINQPQHF	TRBJ1-5	TRBV27	-	-
TGTGCCAGCAGTTTAATATGGACAGGAAACTCCTACGAGCAGTACTTC	CASSLIWTGNSYEQYF	TRBJ2-7	TRBV27	TRBD1	-
TGCGCCAGCAGCCAGGAACAGGGCAATCAGCCCCAGCATTTT	CASSQEQGNQPQHF	TRBJ1-5	TRBV4-1	-	-